The next 30 T cell receptor beta chains were all read from a single sample in a study of immune characteristics of hereditary and idiopathic chronic pancreatitis. Sequencing was performed with immunoSEQ multiplex PCR; in TCRdb, only in-frame clones are kept and a portion is missing. This sample has about 9,400 clones, with 79% found just once. Chronic pancreatitis tissue was collected during total pancreatectomy with islet autotransplantation. The sequencing input was pancreas tissue with idiopathic chronic pancreatitis. These receptors all stem from a human donor with chronic pancreatitis.

This chain uses TRBV5-1 with TRBJ1-6, with TRBD1 as a possible D gene (5 bases). With 5 bases removed from V and 6 bases from J, the gap between germline ends came to 9 bases. CDR3 length: 13 amino acids. Germline CDR1 and CDR2: SGHRS and YFSETQ. The CDR3: CASRQETNSPLHF. The CDR3 DNA follows: TGCGCCAGCAGACAGGAGACTAATTCACCCCTCCACTTT.

The rearrangement links TRBV7-9 to TRBJ2-1; D unclear. V gave up 5 bases and J gave up 0 bases, with 14 bases separating them. The length of the CDR3 is 16 residues. Per the germline V gene, CDR1 is SEHNR and CDR2 is FQNEAQ (reference sequence). The CDR3 is CASSAFGLSSYNEQFF. CDR3 nucleotides: TGTGCCAGCAGCGCCTTTGGGCTAAGCTCCTACAATGAGCAGTTCTTC.

The CDR3 here is CASSQTGSYTGELFF. CDR3 coding DNA: TGTGCCAGCAGCCAGACGGGCAGCTACACCGGGGAGCTGTTTTTT. J is TRBJ2-2 and V is TRBV5-4, with D uncertain. CDR1 is SGHNT, CDR2 YYREEE, per germline (reference sequence). V was cut by 4 bases and J by 3 bases, with 13 bases left in between. The CDR3 has 15 amino acids. The full variable domain, rest sourced from reference TRBV5-4 and TRBJ2-2, is ETGVTQSPTHLIKTRGQQVTLRCSSQSGHNTVSWYQQALGQGPQFIFQYYREEENGRGNFPPRFSGLQFPNYSSELNVNALELDDSALYLCASSQTGSYTGELFFGEGSRLTVL.

J is TRBJ2-7 and V is TRBV30; D call uncertain. This CDR3 has 16 residues. V lost 3 bases to trimming and J lost 0 bases, with 18 bases between them. In germline, CDR1 is GTSNPN, CDR2 SVGIG (reference sequence). CDR3 bases: TGTGCCTGGAGGGCCCGTTGGGGTGAAACCTCCTACGAGCAGTACTTC. This gives the protein CAWRARWGETSYEQYF.

Concerning this clone: Other DNA sequences from this sample encode an identical CDR3 as well. V is TRBV18 and J is TRBJ1-1; the D is unclear. The V end was cut by 3 bases, the J end by 3 bases, with 11 bases between. This CDR3 comprises 14 residues. In germline, CDR1 is KGHSH, CDR2 LQKENI. The CDR3 sequence is CASSPSALDTEAFF. In nucleotides, the CDR3 is TGTGCCAGCTCACCGTCCGCTCTGGACACTGAAGCTTTCTTT.

In this sample, this clone turned up once. The chain combines TRBV3-1 (or the pseudogene TRBV3-2) with TRBJ1-3; TRBD1 is a possible D gene (5 bases). Germline V gene data show CDR1 as LGHDT and CDR2 as YNNKEL (reference sequence). The CDR3 contains 15 residues. Trimming removed 5 bases from V and 2 bases from J, with 13 bases in between. The CDR3 is CASSGGARAGNTIYF. Here the CDR3 DNA reads TGTGCCAGCAGCGGCGGGGCACGGGCTGGAAACACCATATATTTT.

The chain joins TRBV5-6 to TRBJ1-3; D ambiguous. The CDR3 spans 13 residues. V was trimmed by 0 bases and J by 2 bases, leaving 3 bases between them. CDR1 is SGHDT, CDR2 YYEEEE, per germline. CDR3 sequence: CASSLVAGNTIYF. The CDR3 DNA reads TGTGCCAGCAGCTTGGTCGCTGGAAACACCATATATTTT. The full variable domain, in which reference TRBV5-6 and TRBJ1-3 provide the parts outside the CDR3, is DAGVTQSPTHLIKTRGQQVTLRCSPKSGHDTVSWYQQALGQGPQFIFQYYEEEERQRGNFPDRFSGHQFPNYSSELNVNALLLGDSALYLCASSLVAGNTIYFGEGSWLTVV.

The chain uses TRBV5-1 and TRBJ2-2, with TRBD1 matching over 9 bases. Germline V gene lookup returns CDR1 SGHRS and CDR2 YFSETQ. The V and J ends lost 5 bases and 5 bases, in that order; junction bases with no gene match: 10. This CDR3 spans 16 amino acids. CDR3 amino acids: CASSLRWDRETGELFF. The CDR3, as DNA: TGCGCCAGCAGTTTAAGATGGGACAGGGAGACCGGGGAGCTGTTTTTT.

V is TRBV7-8 and J is TRBJ1-1; D perhaps matches TRBD1 (5 bases). Germline CDR1 and CDR2: SGHVS and FQNEAQ. Trimming removed 5 bases from V and 1 base from J, with 11 bases in between. The CDR3 has 14 residues. The CDR3 loop is CASSVTGENTEAFF. CDR3 DNA: TGTGCCAGCAGCGTTACAGGTGAGAACACTGAAGCTTTCTTT.

The gene calls are TRBV7-6 and TRBJ2-3; 7 bases are a match to TRBD2. Germline CDR1 reads SGHVS; CDR2 reads FNYEAQ. This CDR3 comprises 16 residues. Trimming at V came to 6 bases and at J to 2 bases, leaving 11 bases not matched to a gene. For the CDR3, the DNA is TGTGCCAGCAGATCAGGGAGGGCAGCAAACACAGATACGCAGTATTTT. This sequence encodes CASRSGRAANTDTQYF.

V usage is TRBV19 and J usage is TRBJ2-7; either TRBD1 or TRBD2 may supply D (5 bases each). The CDR3 spans 14 residues. V was pared by 4 bases and J by 5 bases, with 15 bases between. From germline, CDR1 is LNHDA and CDR2 SQIVND (reference sequence). The CDR3 sequence: CASSTQDSGNEQYF. CDR3 coding DNA: TGTGCCAGTAGTACACAGGACTCAGGAAACGAGCAGTACTTC.

This chain joins TRBV27 and TRBJ1-2; no clear D. V lost 1 base to trimming and J lost 4 bases, with 13 bases between them. The CDR3 is made up of 15 amino acids. Looked up from germline, CDR1 is MNHEY and CDR2 is SMNVEV (reference sequence). The CDR3 spells CASSLYPGTGYGYTF. The CDR3 DNA sequence: TGTGCCAGCAGTTTATATCCCGGTACGGGCTATGGCTACACCTTC.

V gene TRBV2 combines with J gene TRBJ1-1, with D possibly being TRBD1 (6 bases). CDR3 length: 13 amino acids. Trimming removed 10 bases at V and 6 bases at J, with 18 bases between. Looked up from germline, CDR1 is SNHLY and CDR2 is FYNNEI. The CDR3 region has the DNA TGTGCCACCGAGAGGGGGACCTTCGCTGAAGCTTTCTTT. Residues: CATERGTFAEAFF.

Here the CDR3 DNA reads TGTGCCAGCAGCTTGGGACAGGGGTCCGCCGGGGAGCTGTTTTTT. Translating gives CASSLGQGSAGELFF. The gene calls are TRBV5-6 and TRBJ2-2; TRBD1 matches 8 bases. The ends lost 0 bases at V and 6 bases at J; junction bases unmatched: 4. Germline V gene lookup returns CDR1 SGHDT and CDR2 YYEEEE. This CDR3 comprises 15 residues.

The V and J genes are TRBV7-9 and TRBJ2-3; no firm D call. Germline values: CDR1 SEHNR, CDR2 FQNEAQ (reference sequence). CDR3 length equals 12 residues. With 1 base removed from V and 5 bases from J, the gap between germline ends came to 4 bases. CDR3: CASSLVGDTQYF. CDR3 sequence (DNA): TGTGCCAGCAGCTTAGTGGGAGATACGCAGTATTTT. The complete variable domain, with remaining parts taken from reference TRBV7-9 and TRBJ2-3, reads DTGVSQNPRHKITKRGQNVTFRCDPISEHNRLYWYRQTLGQGPEFLTYFQNEAQLEKSRLLSDRFSAERPKGSFSTLEIQRTEQGDSAMYLCASSLVGDTQYFGPGTRLTVL.

The CDR3 is CATKWASSTDLLRGYTF. The CDR3 DNA is TGTGCCACCAAGTGGGCTTCGTCGACAGATCTCCTCCGAGGCTACACCTTC. This chain uses TRBV5-8 with TRBJ1-2; weak D call: TRBD1 (5 bases). Germline V gene lookup returns CDR1 SGHTS and CDR2 YDEGEE. V was pared by 9 bases and J by 8 bases, with 32 bases between. There are 17 residues in the CDR3.

V gene TRBV6-1 combines with J gene TRBJ1-2; no firm D call. V lost 2 bases, J lost 8 bases, and 12 bases lay in between. Germline CDR1 is MNHNS and CDR2 is SASEGT. The CDR3 sequence is 13 residues long. CDR3: CASSEISAGGYTF. DNA of the CDR3: TGTGCCAGCAGTGAAATCTCGGCTGGCGGCTACACCTTC.

The rearrangement uses TRBV5-1 and TRBJ2-5; D possibly uses TRBD1 or TRBD2 (5 bases each). Germline V CDR1 and CDR2: SGHRS, YFSETQ. This CDR3 spans 14 amino acids. Trimming removed 1 base at V and 4 bases at J, with 11 bases between. The CDR3 coding sequence is TGCGCCAGCAGCTTGACTGGGGGATCAGAGACCCAGTACTTC. Its protein is CASSLTGGSETQYF.

DNA for the CDR3: TGTGCCAGCAGCCAAGGGGGATTTAAAGGCAATGAGCAGTTCTTC. Residues: CASSQGGFKGNEQFF. V gene TRBV11-3 combines with J gene TRBJ2-1; D is perhaps TRBD1 (6 bases). The V end lost 5 bases, the J end lost 6 bases, and 17 bases lay between the germline ends. The CDR3 totals 15 residues. Per the germline V gene, CDR1 is SGHNT and CDR2 is YENEEA.

The genes are TRBV5-1 and TRBJ1-2, with a possible D match to TRBD1 (5 bases). Trimming shortened V by 4 bases and J by 3 bases, and 16 bases separated the two germline ends. This CDR3 has 15 amino acids. Germline-derived CDR1 and CDR2 are SGHRS and YFSETQ. CDR3: CASSPVGGSDYGYTF. The CDR3 DNA sequence: TGCGCCAGCAGCCCGGTGGGGGGGAGTGACTATGGCTACACCTTC.

The V call is TRBV5-6, the J call TRBJ1-2; 8 nucleotides match TRBD1. The CDR3 spans 14 residues. Germline V gene lookup returns CDR1 SGHDT and CDR2 YYEEEE. V trimming: 3 bases; J trimming: 2 bases; junction bases outside the gene matches: 3. This CDR3 is CASSWGQENYGYTF. CDR3 bases: TGTGCCAGCAGCTGGGGACAGGAGAACTATGGCTACACCTTC.

The chain couples TRBV5-1 to TRBJ1-2, with 7 bases that match TRBD1. With 0 bases clipped from V and 7 bases from J, the junction kept 6 bases outside the gene matches. The CDR3 is 14 amino acids. Germline lookup yields CDR1 SGHRS and CDR2 YFSETQ. The CDR3 here is CASSLEGAPRGYTF. The CDR3 coding sequence is TGCGCCAGCAGCTTGGAGGGGGCGCCTCGTGGCTACACCTTC. Variable domain in full (rest from reference TRBV5-1 and TRBJ1-2): KAGVTQTPRYLIKTRGQQVTLSCSPISGHRSVSWYQQTPGQGLQFLFEYFSETQRNKGNFPGRFSGRQFSNSRSEMNVSTLELGDSALYLCASSLEGAPRGYTFGSGTRLTVV.

The chain carries TRBV19 and TRBJ1-5; perhaps TRBD1 as D (6 bases). The CDR3 covers 17 residues. The ends were cut back, 3 bases at V and 0 bases at J, with 15 bases in the middle. Germline V lookup: CDR1 LNHDA, CDR2 SQIVND (reference sequence). CDR3 bases: TGTGCCAGTAGTATCTCAACAGGGTCCAGTAGCAATCAGCCCCAGCATTTT. This gives the protein CASSISTGSSSNQPQHF.

V gene TRBV7-3 combines with J gene TRBJ1-1; 9 nucleotides line up with TRBD1. The germline V gene has CDR1 SGHTA and CDR2 FQGTGA. J lost 6 bases, V lost 3 bases, and 2 bases had no gene match. This CDR3 is 13 amino acids long. CDR3 coding DNA: TGTGCCAGCAGCTTGACAGGGGGGGCTGAAGCTTTCTTT. This translates into CASSLTGGAEAFF.

The rearrangement joins TRBV29-1 to TRBJ2-3; D is unresolved. The V gene's germline CDR1 is SQVTM and CDR2 ANQGSEA. The V gene lost 6 bases and the J gene lost 2 bases, with 12 bases spanning the gap. This CDR3 is built from 13 residues. The CDR3 loop reads CSVEPAHTDTQYF. CDR3 in DNA: TGCAGCGTAGAGCCCGCGCACACAGATACGCAGTATTTT.

This clone has a handful of counts. The genes are TRBV5-3 and TRBJ2-7; D uncertain. TRBV5-3 belongs to the ORF category, with a function that is uncertain. V lost 2 bases, J lost 9 bases, and 9 bases lay in between. This CDR3 region has 11 residues. CDR3 in amino acids: CARSLPSGQYV. The CDR3, as DNA: TGTGCCAGAAGCTTACCGTCAGGGCAGTACGTC.

The J gene is TRBJ1-6, the V gene TRBV5-4; possible D gene TRBD1, 5 bases. The CDR3 covers 14 residues. Germline V gene sequence: CDR1 SGHNT, CDR2 YYREEE (reference sequence). V lost 0 bases and J lost 7, with 8 bases in between. The CDR3 DNA reads as TGTGCCAGCAGCTTGGACAGGTCGAATTCACCCCTCCACTTT. Protein: CASSLDRSNSPLHF. Looking up the rest from reference TRBV5-4 and TRBJ1-6 gives the full variable domain: ETGVTQSPTHLIKTRGQQVTLRCSSQSGHNTVSWYQQALGQGPQFIFQYYREEENGRGNFPPRFSGLQFPNYSSELNVNALELDDSALYLCASSLDRSNSPLHFGNGTRLTVT.

The chain has TRBV6-5 and TRBJ1-1; D remains ambiguous. V shed 2 bases and J shed 0 bases, with 7 bases lying between them. The CDR3 totals 14 residues. Germline lookup yields CDR1 MNHEY and CDR2 SVGAGI. The CDR3 sequence is CASSYKAMNTEAFF. The CDR3 coding sequence is TGTGCCAGCAGTTACAAGGCCATGAACACTGAAGCTTTCTTT.

Only a few counts were recorded for this clone. The chain is built from TRBV3-1 (or the pseudogene TRBV3-2) and TRBJ2-5, with D hard to call. Germline V gene lookup returns CDR1 LGHDT and CDR2 YNNKEL (reference sequence). The CDR3 extends over 12 amino acids. Between the trimmed V and J ends, which lost 7 bases and 4 bases, there was a span of 10 bases. In nucleotides, the CDR3 is TGTGCCAGCATGGGCCTGGGAGAGACCCAGTACTTC. Translation gives CASMGLGETQYF.

This chain uses TRBV7-2 with TRBJ2-1; D is unresolved. The CDR3 totals 13 residues. The V end was cut by 2 bases, the J end by 6 bases, with 8 bases between. Germline V CDR1 and CDR2: SGHTA, FQGNSA. In DNA form, the CDR3 reads TGTGCCAGCAGCTTAATGAGGACCAATGAGCAGTTCTTC. Translated: CASSLMRTNEQFF.